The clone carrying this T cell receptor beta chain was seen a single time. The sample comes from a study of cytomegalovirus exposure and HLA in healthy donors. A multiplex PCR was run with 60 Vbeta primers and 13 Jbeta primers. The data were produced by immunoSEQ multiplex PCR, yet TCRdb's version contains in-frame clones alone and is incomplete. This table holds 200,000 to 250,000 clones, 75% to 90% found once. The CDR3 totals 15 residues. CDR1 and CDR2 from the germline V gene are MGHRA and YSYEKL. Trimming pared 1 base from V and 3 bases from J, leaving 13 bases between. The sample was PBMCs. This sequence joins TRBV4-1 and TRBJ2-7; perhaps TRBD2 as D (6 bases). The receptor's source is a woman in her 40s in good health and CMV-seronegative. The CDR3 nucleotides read TGCGCCAGCAGCCAAGGAGGGCGGGATGGCTACGAGCAGTACTTC. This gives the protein CASSQGGRDGYEQYF.